Reported below is one T cell receptor beta chain. TCRdb keeps only in-frame clones here, not all; method: immunoSEQ multiplex PCR. There are tens of thousands of clones in the sample; 85% to 95% occur only once, and less than 2% lies in the top ten. The data belong to a study of T cell changes during pregnancy in multiple sclerosis. CDR1 is KGHSH and CDR2 is LQKENI in the germline V gene. V was trimmed by 4 bases and J by 4 bases, leaving 8 bases between them. The CDR3 has 14 amino acids. The sequencing used peripheral blood, collected in the third trimester of pregnancy. This chain links TRBV18 with TRBJ2-6; perhaps TRBD2 as D (5 bases). The clonotype originates from a female donor in good health, enrolled as a control in a pregnancy study. This CDR3 reads CASSLSGGANVLTF. The DNA of the CDR3 is TGTGCCAGCTCACTAAGCGGAGGGGCCAACGTCCTGACTTTC.